This is a list of T cell receptor beta chains from one sample in a study of control samples from healthy donors and cancer patients. Measured with immunoSEQ multiplex PCR; TCRdb has only the in-frame clones, and not every one. The sample lists approximately 120,000 clones, around 94% occurring once. The sequenced sample consisted of PBMCs. All receptors derive from a man older than 75 with head and neck cancer. CDR3s leave out the opening cysteine and the closing phenylalanine or tryptophan. Clone sizes are given selectively: once, few, many, or a class where the clone is expanded.

V	size	J	CDR3
TRBV29-1	-	TRBJ2-1	SVLGRSSYNEQF
TRBV4-1	-	TRBJ1-2	ASSQSGTGNYGYT
TRBV6-5	-	TRBJ1-2	ATKPSPGHHYGYT
TRBV2	once	TRBJ1-3	ASSHSENTIY
TRBV6-2/TRBV6-3	-	TRBJ1-5	ASSYAGGGNQPQH
TRBV5-1	-	TRBJ2-3	ASSLAAGGVTDTQY
TRBV11-3	-	TRBJ2-2	ASSLHRVSFATGELF
TRBV6-5	-	TRBJ2-7	ASSWTSGPSYEQY
TRBV5-1	-	TRBJ1-2	ASSFGTGFGNT
TRBV5-5	-	TRBJ1-1	ASSWGGLLTEAF
TRBV7-2	-	TRBJ2-4	ASSLSVAKNIQY
TRBV2	-	TRBJ2-7	GALCESYEQY
TRBV28	-	TRBJ1-2	ASSSGGYGYT
TRBV2	-	TRBJ1-5	ASKVAGAGGRSNQPQH
TRBV5-1	-	TRBJ2-1	ASSLAPRRDEQF
TRBV19	once	TRBJ2-2	ATFGGTGELF
TRBV5-6	-	TRBJ2-1	ASSLLQVGIYNEQF
TRBV5-1	-	TRBJ1-4	ASSFGTGNEKLF
TRBV10-3	-	TRBJ2-7	AISERAGTYEQY
TRBV6-5	-	TRBJ1-1	ASRPLLGKQTEAF
TRBV6-6	-	TRBJ1-6	ASSPDPASSYNSPLH
TRBV11-3	-	TRBJ2-1	ASSSSGRNYNEQF
TRBV5-1	once	TRBJ2-5	ASSRTSGASETQY
TRBV5-5	-	TRBJ1-1	ASSRRQENTEAF
TRBV11-2	-	TRBJ1-4	ASSWATNEKLF
TRBV29-1	-	TRBJ2-5	SVEGSGGETQY
TRBV19	-	TRBJ2-1	ASRPRPGQGKLWDSYNEQF
TRBV6-5	-	TRBJ2-5	ASSHPGLQRRQY
TRBV29-1	-	TRBJ2-3	SVLGYSLGDTQY
TRBV5-6	-	TRBJ2-5	ASSLDRSTAKETQY
TRBV11-2	-	TRBJ1-6	ASSPGARPTGNSPLH
TRBV10-3	-	TRBJ1-2	AIPGPTERERTNYGYT
TRBV5-4	-	TRBJ1-2	ASSPGAQYGYT
TRBV6-5	-	TRBJ1-2	ASSPPSNYGYT
TRBV27	-	TRBJ2-2	ASSLSNTGELF
TRBV5-1	-	TRBJ2-5	ASTAFGFQETQY
TRBV7-2	-	TRBJ1-5	ASSFRGNQPQH